The T cell receptor (beta chain) under discussion was sequenced for a study of cytomegalovirus exposure and HLA in healthy donors. PCR primers comprised 60 Vbeta and 13 Jbeta primers. Assay: immunoSEQ multiplex PCR; the TCRdb copy retains only in-frame clones and omits some. The sample includes about 140,000 clones, roughly 77% of them seen just once. Overall study results and limits: TCR beta chain V- and J-gene trimming was linked, in a later analysis, to a missense variant in DCLRE1C.

The CDR3 contains 16 residues. Trimming at V came to 3 bases and at J to 4 bases, leaving 9 bases not matched to a gene. CDR1 and CDR2 (germline): SGHRS, YFSETQ. On this clone itself: Its antigen is still unknown.

Material: PBMCs. This chain links TRBV5-1 with TRBJ2-5; 10 nucleotides line up with TRBD2. This receptor was identified in a man aged 18 to 29 in good health and CMV-seropositive. The CDR3 here is CASSSEIAGGGETQYF. The CDR3 region has the DNA TGCGCCAGCAGCTCTGAAATAGCGGGAGGAGGAGAGACCCAGTACTTC.